A single sample is the source of the 29 T cell receptor beta chains below, sequenced in a study of technical replicates of blood from four donors. Profiling relied on immunoSEQ multiplex PCR, and the TCRdb table lists in-frame clones only, not all of them. This sample has tens of thousands of clones, with about 92% found just once. What was sequenced was PBMCs. The origin of the receptors is a human donor in good health. Some clones in this sample may be carry-over from other donors' samples.

This chain joins TRBV2 and TRBJ1-5; D is unresolved. The V and J ends lost 1 base and 3 bases respectively, with 7 bases between them. There are 14 residues in the CDR3. The germline CDR1 and CDR2 sequences are SNHLY and FYNNEI. The CDR3 DNA is TGTGCCAGCAGTGAAGGCGGCTCCAATCAGCCCCAGCATTTT. Its protein is CASSEGGSNQPQHF. Variable domain in full (rest from reference TRBV2 and TRBJ1-5): EPEVTQTPSHQVTQMGQEVILRCVPISNHLYFYWYRQILGQKVEFLVSFYNNEISEKSEIFDDQFSVERPDGSNFTLKIRSTKLEDSAMYFCASSEGGSNQPQHFGDGTRLSIL.

The chain uses TRBV5-5 and TRBJ1-2; D perhaps matches TRBD1 (5 bases). This CDR3 contains 14 residues. CDR1 SGHKS and CDR2 YYEKEE come from the germline V gene (reference sequence). V lost 4 bases and J lost 4, with 14 bases in between. CDR3 region: CASSPWGDPYGYTF. The CDR3 coding sequence is TGTGCCAGCAGCCCATGGGGGGACCCCTATGGCTACACCTTC.

The V and J genes are TRBV4-3 and TRBJ2-1; TRBD2 agrees at 8 bases. From germline, CDR1 is LGHNA and CDR2 YSLEER. The CDR3 length is 17 residues. Germline trimming cut 1 base from V and 2 bases from J; bases unmatched to any gene: 7. CDR3 loop: CASSQGSAGETYNEQFF. The CDR3 DNA follows: TGCGCCAGCAGCCAAGGCTCAGCGGGGGAAACCTACAATGAGCAGTTCTTC.

The J gene is TRBJ1-5, the V gene TRBV11-2, with unresolved D. Germline-derived CDR1 and CDR2 are SGHAT and FQNNGV. The length of the CDR3 is 15 residues. V lost 4 bases and J lost 5, with 15 bases in between. CDR3 sequence (DNA): TGTGCCAGCAGCTCCACACCCAGTCCCGATCAGCCCCAGCATTTT. It codes for CASSSTPSPDQPQHF.

This sequence joins TRBV12-5 and TRBJ2-3; tentative D call: TRBD2 (6 bases). There are 16 residues in the CDR3. CDR1 is LGHNT, CDR2 FRNRAP, per germline. Trimming took off 6 bases at V and 6 bases at J, with 22 bases between the two ends. CDR3 protein: CASGYGGAPSIDTQYF. The CDR3 nucleotides read TGTGCTAGTGGCTACGGGGGAGCGCCAAGCATTGATACGCAGTATTTT. The full variable domain, its missing parts supplied by reference TRBV12-5 and TRBJ2-3, is DARVTQTPRHKVTEMGQEVTMRCQPILGHNTVFWYRQTMMQGLELLAYFRNRAPLDDSGMPKDRFSAEMPDATLATLKIQPSEPRDSAVYFCASGYGGAPSIDTQYFGPGTRLTVL.

The J gene is TRBJ2-3, the V gene TRBV5-4, with TRBD2 as a possible D gene (5 bases). Trimming removed 4 bases at V and 9 bases at J, with 21 bases between. This CDR3 is 15 amino acids long. Germline V lookup: CDR1 SGHNT, CDR2 YYREEE (reference sequence). CDR3 nucleotide sequence: TGTGCCAGCAGCCCCGCCGGGGAGAGGGCCCGGACGCAGTATTTT. It specifies CASSPAGERARTQYF.

The V and J genes are TRBV20-1 and TRBJ1-1; D unclear. CDR1 and CDR2 (germline): DFQATT, SNEGSKA (reference sequence). CDR3 size: 11 residues. The germline V and J ends were trimmed by 6 bases and 1 base, with 6 bases remaining between them. The CDR3 is CSARENTEAFF. The CDR3 DNA follows: TGCAGTGCCCGGGAGAACACTGAAGCTTTCTTT.

This chain links TRBV7-9 with TRBJ2-1, with TRBD1 identical over 11 bases. Germline loops: CDR1 SEHNR, CDR2 FQNEAQ (reference sequence). V lost 6 bases and J lost 7; bases outside the gene matches: 8. The length of the CDR3 is 15 residues. The CDR3 DNA reads as TGTGCCAGCAGAAAAACCGGGACAGGGGGAAATGAGCAGTTCTTC. Protein sequence: CASRKTGTGGNEQFF.

J is TRBJ2-5 and V is TRBV5-4; 8 bases map to TRBD1. Trimming at V came to 2 bases and at J to 4 bases, leaving 4 bases not matched to a gene. Germline V gene sequence: CDR1 SGHNT, CDR2 YYREEE (reference sequence). The CDR3 is made up of 14 amino acids. DNA of the CDR3: TGTGCCAGCAGCTTTCGGGACAGGCCAGAGACCCAGTACTTC. Encoded protein: CASSFRDRPETQYF.

This chain links TRBV2 with TRBJ2-3; weak D call: TRBD2 (6 bases). The CDR3 sequence is 16 residues long. Trimming took off 1 base at V and 4 bases at J, with 15 bases between the two ends. CDR1 is SNHLY and CDR2 is FYNNEI in the germline V gene. CDR3 DNA: TGTGCCAGCAGTGAAGACCCGGGGGTTGGAGCAGATACGCAGTATTTT. Its translation: CASSEDPGVGADTQYF.

The chain joins TRBV4-3 to TRBJ2-7; 7 nucleotides line up with TRBD1. Per the germline V gene, CDR1 is LGHNA and CDR2 is YSLEER. After removal of 4 bases from V and 1 base from J, the junction contained 13 bases not matched to a gene. This CDR3 contains 17 residues. In nucleotides, the CDR3 is TGCGCCAGCAGCCCAGGGACAGCGTCTAGCCGATCCTACGAGCAGTACTTC. It is translated as CASSPGTASSRSYEQYF.

This chain connects TRBV4-3 to TRBJ1-1, with 7 bases that match TRBD1. This CDR3 has 14 residues. V was clipped by 3 bases and J by 3 bases; unmatched bases: 4. Germline V gene lookup returns CDR1 LGHNA and CDR2 YSLEER. CDR3 coding DNA: TGCGCCAGCAGCCAGCAAACAGGGGACACTGAAGCTTTCTTT. This codes for CASSQQTGDTEAFF.

The chain joins TRBV6-5 to TRBJ2-5, with D unresolved. The V and J ends lost 5 bases and 5 bases respectively, with 15 bases between them. The CDR3 spans 14 residues. Germline assignment: CDR1 MNHEY and CDR2 SVGAGI. CDR3 protein: CASSSSRFKETQYF. CDR3 nucleotides: TGTGCCAGCAGTAGCAGCAGGTTTAAGGAGACCCAGTACTTC.

The gene calls are TRBV9 and TRBJ2-3; D remains ambiguous. The ends were cut back, 1 base at V and 2 bases at J, with 8 bases in the middle. CDR1 is SGDLS and CDR2 is YYNGEE in the germline V gene. The CDR3 is made up of 14 amino acids. CDR3 in DNA: TGTGCCAGCAGCGTACTACCTATCACAGATACGCAGTATTTT. Its translation is CASSVLPITDTQYF.

The chain links TRBV7-7 to TRBJ1-6; D not certain. V was clipped by 2 bases and J by 10 bases, with 3 bases between them. The germline gives CDR1 SSHAT, CDR2 FNYEAQ (reference sequence). The CDR3 runs 11 residues. For the CDR3, the DNA is TGTGCCAGCAGCTTACGGTCACCCCTCCACTTT. Amino acid sequence: CASSLRSPLHF.

The sample holds a few counts of this clone. The chain links TRBV6-1 to TRBJ1-6; 7 nucleotides line up with TRBD1. The trim removed 2 bases at V and 7 bases at J, leaving 5 bases unmatched. This CDR3 is built from 15 residues. Germline V gene data show CDR1 as MNHNS and CDR2 as SASEGT. CDR3 in DNA: TGTGCCAGCAGTGAACTAGGGGGCAGGAATTCACCCCTCCACTTT. Protein: CASSELGGRNSPLHF.

This chain joins TRBV11-2 and TRBJ2-3, with D perhaps matching TRBD1 (5 bases). V lost 1 base to trimming and J lost 1 base, with 12 bases between them. The germline gives CDR1 SGHAT, CDR2 FQNNGV. The CDR3 is 16 amino acids. The CDR3 region is CASSLAQTDRTDTQYF. CDR3 DNA sequence: TGTGCCAGCAGCTTAGCTCAGACAGACCGCACAGATACGCAGTATTTT. Drawing the rest from reference TRBV11-2 and TRBJ2-3, the complete variable domain is EAGVAQSPRYKIIEKRQSVAFWCNPISGHATLYWYQQILGQGPKLLIQFQNNGVVDDSQLPKDRFSAERLKGVDSTLKIQPAKLEDSAVYLCASSLAQTDRTDTQYFGPGTRLTVL.

The chain links TRBV7-9 to TRBJ2-6; D gene uncertain. CDR1 SEHNR and CDR2 FQNEAQ come from the germline V gene (reference sequence). V lost 5 bases and J lost 1, with 15 bases in between. The length of the CDR3 is 17 residues. The CDR3 coding sequence is TGTGCCAGCAGCCCCGCGGTCCGAGGATCTGGGGCCAACGTCCTGACTTTC. Its protein product is CASSPAVRGSGANVLTF.

The V and J genes are TRBV7-9 and TRBJ1-4, with 7 bases lining up with TRBD1. Trimming took 4 bases from V and 8 from J; bases not matched to a gene: 10. The CDR3 contains 15 residues. Germline V gene sequence: CDR1 SEHNR, CDR2 FQNEAQ (reference sequence). CDR3 sequence reads: CASSSDRERKEKLFF. Here the CDR3 DNA reads TGTGCCAGCAGCTCTGACAGGGAGAGGAAGGAAAAACTGTTTTTT.

The genes are TRBV6-5 and TRBJ1-2; D uncertain. Trimming stripped 2 bases from V and 4 bases from J, with 11 bases between. Per the germline V gene, CDR1 is MNHEY and CDR2 is SVGAGI. There are 14 residues in the CDR3. The CDR3 loop is CASSYDSAPYGYTF. CDR3 in DNA: TGTGCCAGCAGTTACGACTCGGCCCCCTATGGCTACACCTTC.

J is TRBJ2-7 and V is TRBV7-8; D is ambiguous. Trimming left V 2 bases short and J 2 bases short, with 7 bases between. Germline CDR1 and CDR2: SGHVS and FQNEAQ. The CDR3 loop spans 13 amino acids. The CDR3 DNA follows: TGTGCCAGCAGCTTAAGGAGTGCCTACGAGCAGTACTTC. Translating gives CASSLRSAYEQYF.

The J gene is TRBJ2-5, the V gene TRBV5-4, with TRBD1 matching over 7 bases. V dropped 0 bases and J dropped 5; count of bases not matched to a gene: 7. The CDR3 spans 15 residues. The V gene's germline CDR1 is SGHNT and CDR2 YYREEE (reference sequence). CDR3 sequence (DNA): TGTGCCAGCAGCTTGGCCTTGGACAGGATGGAGACCCAGTACTTC. Its translation: CASSLALDRMETQYF. The variable domain in full, with the rest retrieved from reference TRBV5-4 and TRBJ2-5, is ETGVTQSPTHLIKTRGQQVTLRCSSQSGHNTVSWYQQALGQGPQFIFQYYREEENGRGNFPPRFSGLQFPNYSSELNVNALELDDSALYLCASSLALDRMETQYFGPGTRLLVL.

The V gene is TRBV19, the J gene TRBJ1-1; TRBD1 agrees at 7 bases. Trimming removed 5 bases from V and 1 base from J; junction bases left unmatched: 4. The CDR3 length is 14 residues. The germline V gene has CDR1 LNHDA and CDR2 SQIVND (reference sequence). The CDR3 nucleotides read TGTGCCAGTAGTCTCAGACAGGGGAACACTGAAGCTTTCTTT. Amino acids: CASSLRQGNTEAFF.

This chain connects TRBV30 to TRBJ1-2; D ambiguous. CDR3 length: 13 residues. V was shortened by 2 bases and J by 4 bases, with 11 bases between the two germline ends. In germline, CDR1 is GTSNPN, CDR2 SVGIG (reference sequence). The chain's CDR3 is CAWSLERSYGYTF. DNA for the CDR3: TGTGCCTGGAGTTTGGAGAGGTCCTATGGCTACACCTTC.

As DNA, the CDR3 is TGTGCCAGCAGTAGACTAGCGGGGGGCTCCTACGAGCAGTACTTC. Translation: CASSRLAGGSYEQYF. This sequence joins TRBV6-1 and TRBJ2-7; TRBD2 agrees at 13 bases. The CDR3 extends over 15 amino acids. V was pared by 5 bases and J by 0 bases, with 1 base of the junction left unmatched. Germline V CDR1 and CDR2: MNHNS, SASEGT.

This rearrangement joins TRBV9 to TRBJ2-2; 7 bases fit TRBD2. There are 15 residues in the CDR3. Looked up from germline, CDR1 is SGDLS and CDR2 is YYNGEE. Trimming took 0 bases from V and 1 from J; bases not matched to a gene: 0. The CDR3 protein is CASSVGGRNTGELFF. The DNA for the CDR3 is TGTGCCAGCAGCGTAGGCGGGAGGAACACCGGGGAGCTGTTTTTT. The whole variable domain, remainder taken from reference TRBV9 and TRBJ2-2, is DSGVTQTPKHLITATGQRVTLRCSPRSGDLSVYWYQQSLDQGLQFLIQYYNGEERAKGNILERFSAQQFPDLHSELNLSSLELGDSALYFCASSVGGRNTGELFFGEGSRLTVL.

The chain joins TRBV4-1 to TRBJ2-2, with D perhaps TRBD2 (5 bases). CDR1 and CDR2 (germline): MGHRA, YSYEKL. With 4 bases removed from V and 4 bases from J, the gap between germline ends came to 10 bases. This CDR3 contains 14 residues. The CDR3 nucleotides are TGCGCCAGCAGCCGGACCGAGGGCACCGGGGAGCTGTTTTTT. Translated: CASSRTEGTGELFF.

This sequence joins TRBV30 and TRBJ1-5; 8 nucleotides line up with TRBD1. J was trimmed by 2 bases and V by 0 bases; bases with no gene match: 0. The CDR3 is 14 residues long. CDR1 and CDR2 (germline): GTSNPN, SVGIG (reference sequence). The CDR3: CAWSVGQGNQPQHF. As DNA, the CDR3 is TGTGCCTGGAGTGTGGGACAGGGCAATCAGCCCCAGCATTTT.

The rearrangement joins TRBV9 to TRBJ2-3; D may be TRBD2 (5 bases). The germline V gene encodes CDR1 SGDLS and CDR2 YYNGEE. CDR3 length: 14 amino acids. Trimming shortened V by 4 bases and J by 8 bases, and 17 bases separated the two germline ends. The CDR3: CASSQTGFESTQYF. The DNA for the CDR3 is TGTGCCAGCAGCCAAACGGGGTTCGAGAGTACGCAGTATTTT.